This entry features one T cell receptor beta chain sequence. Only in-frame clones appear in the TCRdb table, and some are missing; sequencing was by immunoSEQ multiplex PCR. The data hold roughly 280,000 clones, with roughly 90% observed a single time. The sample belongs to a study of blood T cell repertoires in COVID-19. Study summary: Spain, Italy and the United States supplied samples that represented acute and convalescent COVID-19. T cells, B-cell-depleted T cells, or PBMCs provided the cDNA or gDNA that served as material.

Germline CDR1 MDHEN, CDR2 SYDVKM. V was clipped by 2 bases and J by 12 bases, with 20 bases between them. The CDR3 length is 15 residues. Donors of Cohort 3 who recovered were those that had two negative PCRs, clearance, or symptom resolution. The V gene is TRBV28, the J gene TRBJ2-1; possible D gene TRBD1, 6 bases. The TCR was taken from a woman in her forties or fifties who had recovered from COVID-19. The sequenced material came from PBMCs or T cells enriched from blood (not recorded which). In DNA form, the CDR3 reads TGTGCCAGCAGTTTAGGCTTTAATCAGGGGATGGGGCAGTTCTTC. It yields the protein CASSLGFNQGMGQFF.